This TCR beta chain was documented in a study of blood T cell repertoires in COVID-19. For the study at large: COVID-19 samples, acute and convalescent, were from the United States, Italy and Spain. In each case, the material was cDNA or gDNA derived from T cells, B-cell-depleted T cells, or PBMCs.

The CDR3 extends over 14 amino acids. Germline lookup yields CDR1 MNHEY and CDR2 SMNVEV (reference sequence). Trimming cost V 3 bases and J 1 base, with 8 bases left between them. Authors' analysis steps: How many nucleated cells were present was estimated from reference gene primer amplification. Sequencing was performed with immunoSEQ multiplex PCR; in TCRdb, only in-frame clones are kept and a portion is missing. V and J calls and clone size follow that table, whereas D and trimming were derived from the DNA. The sample consists of tens of thousands of clones, about four fifths of them appearing once. Seattle cases were enrolled at active infection and followed longitudinally.

The source material was peripheral blood. This TCR came from a man aged 65-85 years with COVID-19, enrolled during active disease. The chain employs TRBV27 and TRBJ2-3, with D maybe TRBD1 (6 bases). CDR3 sequence (DNA): TGTGCCAGCAGTTTTTACAGGGGCACAGATACGCAGTATTTT. It specifies CASSFYRGTDTQYF.